Presented here are 12 T cell receptor beta chains from one specimen sequenced in a study of CD8 T cells in ankylosing spondylitis. TCRdb reanalysed the 5' RACE reads using MiXCR and keeps one entry per CDR3 protein. Of around 150,000 distinct CDR3 sequences in the sample, approximately 10% were seen once. Sequencing was done on a sample of blood, either unsorted or a sorted T cell fraction (not recorded which). The receptor source for this set is a female donor with ankylosing spondylitis or in good health (not recorded which).

For this clonotype: The junction differs from germline at one of its ends, possibly a read error. The chain has TRBV6-2 or TRBV6-3 and TRBJ2-7; 7 bases are shared with TRBD2. Germline CDR1 reads MNHEY; CDR2 reads SVGEGT. This CDR3 has 15 amino acids. The CDR3 DNA reads TGTGCCTGCAGTTACGGGCGGGGGAGCGCCTACGAGCAGTACTTC. Amino acid sequence: CACSYGRGSAYEQYF.

This clonotype occurred many times. The CDR3 coding sequence is TGCGCCAGCAGCCGGACAGGGGACGGCCATAACTATGGCTACACCTTC. Translating gives CASSRTGDGHNYGYTF. This chain uses TRBV5-1 with TRBJ1-2; 9 nucleotides agree with TRBD1. J was trimmed by 1 base and V by 4 bases; bases with no gene match: 8. The germline V gene encodes CDR1 SGHRS and CDR2 YFSETQ. The CDR3 is 16 amino acids.

This clonotype was seen repeatedly, ten times or more. V is TRBV2 and J is TRBJ2-7, with 7 bases aligning to TRBD2. CDR3 length: 14 amino acids. With V trimmed by 5 bases and J by 6 bases, 10 bases remained unmatched. Germline assignment: CDR1 SNHLY and CDR2 FYNNEI. The CDR3 coding sequence is TGTGCCAGCAGTCAGAACGGGAGGTTCTCCGAGCAGTACTTC. The encoded protein is CASSQNGRFSEQYF. Complete variable domain (other parts from reference TRBV2 and TRBJ2-7): EPEVTQTPSHQVTQMGQEVILRCVPISNHLYFYWYRQILGQKVEFLVSFYNNEISEKSEIFDDQFSVERPDGSNFTLKIRSTKLEDSAMYFCASSQNGRFSEQYFGPGTRLTVT.

The chain combines TRBV7-9 with TRBJ1-1; 8 positions agree with TRBD1. The CDR3 sequence is 13 residues long. Germline CDR1 reads SEHNR; CDR2 reads FQNEAQ (reference sequence). After removal of 5 bases from V and 7 bases from J, the junction contained 6 bases not matched to a gene. CDR3 nucleotide sequence: TGTGCCAGCAGCCACAGGGGGTCAAGTGAAGCTTTCTTT. It translates to CASSHRGSSEAFF.

This clonotype came up many times. This chain links TRBV12-3 or TRBV12-4 with TRBJ2-3; 12 bases agree with TRBD2. The junction had 8 bases not matched to a gene; V was cut back by 4 bases and J by 6 bases. CDR3 size: 16 residues. The CDR3 loop is CASSSGLAGPGDTQYF. Here the CDR3 DNA reads TGTGCCAGCAGTTCTGGACTAGCGGGACCTGGGGATACGCAGTATTTT.

This clonotype was seen repeatedly, ten times or more. The chain links TRBV12-5 to TRBJ1-2; the D is unclear. Trimming removed 1 base at V and 7 bases at J, with 16 bases between. Germline CDR1 is LGHNT and CDR2 is FRNRAP. The CDR3 sequence is 15 residues long. CDR3 residues: CASGLEAVLWGGYTF. As DNA, the CDR3 is TGTGCTAGTGGTTTGGAAGCAGTCCTGTGGGGTGGCTACACCTTC.

This clonotype was detected many times. The DNA for the CDR3 is TGTGCCAGCAGCCCCCACGGGGGTCCTGGAAACACCATATATTTT. This gives the protein CASSPHGGPGNTIYF. The chain couples TRBV6-1 to TRBJ1-3; D may be TRBD1 (5 bases). Trimming took off 6 bases at V and 2 bases at J, with 14 bases between the two ends. There are 15 residues in the CDR3. Per the germline V gene, CDR1 is MNHNS and CDR2 is SASEGT.

This clonotype showed up many times. CDR3 in amino acids: CASTTGGSYNEQFF. The CDR3, as DNA: TGTGCCAGCACGACAGGAGGCTCCTACAATGAGCAGTTCTTC. V and J are TRBV28 and TRBJ2-1; D possibly corresponds to TRBD1 (6 bases). The CDR3 has 14 amino acids. Germline CDR1 MDHEN, CDR2 SYDVKM. V was shortened by 7 bases and J by 0 bases, with 10 bases between the two germline ends.

This clonotype was detected a few times. The chain recombines TRBV10-2 with TRBJ1-1, with D possibly matching TRBD1 (5 bases). CDR3 length: 13 amino acids. V lost 4 bases to trimming and J lost 5 bases, with 11 bases between them. CDR1 and CDR2 from the germline V gene are WSHSY and SAAADI. CDR3 region: CASSGDLGTEAFF. CDR3 nucleotide sequence: TGCGCCAGCAGTGGGGACTTGGGTACTGAAGCTTTCTTT.

This clonotype was detected many times. The CDR3 spells CSAGGTGGYSYEQYF. The CDR3 bases are TGCAGTGCAGGGGGGACAGGGGGTTACTCCTACGAGCAGTACTTC. This chain connects TRBV20-1 to TRBJ2-7; 11 bases are a match to TRBD1. V lost 6 bases, J lost 0 bases, and 7 bases stayed unmatched. This CDR3 contains 15 residues. Germline assignment: CDR1 DFQATT and CDR2 SNEGSKA (reference sequence).

This clonotype was seen ten or more times. This chain joins TRBV7-2 and TRBJ2-4; maybe TRBD1 (5 bases). Trimming pared 4 bases from V and 0 bases from J, leaving 13 bases between. Germline lookup yields CDR1 SGHTA and CDR2 FQGNSA. The CDR3 has 16 amino acids. DNA for the CDR3: TGTGCCAGCAGCTCGACAGCCACGCTAGCCAAAAACATTCAGTACTTC. Amino acids: CASSSTATLAKNIQYF.

The rearrangement uses TRBV9 and TRBJ2-3; D unclear. V lost 1 base, J lost 6 bases, and 9 bases lay in between. The CDR3 loop spans 13 amino acids. The germline V gene encodes CDR1 SGDLS and CDR2 YYNGEE. The CDR3 reads CASSVRYSDTQYF. The CDR3 coding sequence is TGTGCCAGCAGCGTAAGGTACAGTGATACGCAGTATTTT.